These T cell receptor beta chains were read from a single sample in a study of T cell repertoires in cytomegalovirus infection. MiXCR was run by TCRdb on the reads, yielding one entry per CDR3 protein. This sample carries tens of thousands of distinct CDR3 sequences, about half of them seen once, and the ten largest clones take 93%. These TCRs are of unknown antigen specificity. Sequenced here: CD8+ T cells from cultured PBMCs, sampled from culture after CMV antigen stimulation. These receptors were collected from a human donor in good health (CMV status not recorded). Some clones in this sample may be carry-over from other donors' samples. Each CDR3 is given with its conserved first and last residue. The D gene is left open where the match is weak. Where a row states a size, it is once, few, many or the class of an expanded clone; other rows omit it.

D gene: .
J gene: TRBJ2-1
V gene: TRBV7-6
clone size: .
CDR3 DNA: TGTGCCAGCAGCTCCTCTCAGGATGCGGAAACGAGCTCCTACAATGAGCAGTTCTTC
CDR3 protein: CASSSSQDAETSSYNEQFF

D gene: TRBD2
J gene: TRBJ2-1
V gene: TRBV7-8
clone size: .
CDR3 DNA: TGTGCCAGCAGCTTAGGCTTAGCGGGAGGGGCCATCTACAATGAGCAGTTCTTC
CDR3 protein: CASSLGLAGGAIYNEQFF

D gene: TRBD1
J gene: TRBJ1-3
V gene: TRBV7-9
clone size: few
CDR3 DNA: TGTGCCAGCAGCCCTCATGGACAGGGCTCTGGAAACACCATATATTTT
CDR3 protein: CASSPHGQGSGNTIYF

D gene: TRBD2
J gene: TRBJ2-7
V gene: TRBV20-1
clone size: .
CDR3 DNA: TGCAGTGCCGGGGGACTAGCGGGAAAGTCTGGTTACGAGCAGTACTTC
CDR3 protein: CSAGGLAGKSGYEQYF

D gene: TRBD1
J gene: TRBJ2-7
V gene: TRBV4-1
clone size: few
CDR3 DNA: TGCGCCAGCAGCCAGGGGGCGGACAGGGTAACCTACGAGCAGTACTTC
CDR3 protein: CASSQGADRVTYEQYF

D gene: .
J gene: TRBJ2-1
V gene: TRBV29-1
clone size: .
CDR3 DNA: TGCAGCGTGAACCTCCCCCTCAAGGGGTGGCAGTTCTTC
CDR3 protein: CSVNLPLKGWQFF

D gene: TRBD2
J gene: TRBJ2-2
V gene: TRBV12-5
clone size: .
CDR3 DNA: TGTGCTAGTGGTTTTTCGCGGGAGTACGGGGAGCTGTTTTTT
CDR3 protein: CASGFSREYGELFF

D gene: .
J gene: TRBJ2-1
V gene: TRBV7-9
clone size: .
CDR3 DNA: TGTGCCAGCAGCTTAGGAACAGCTCCCTACAATGAGCAGTTCTTC
CDR3 protein: CASSLGTAPYNEQFF

D gene: TRBD1
J gene: TRBJ1-1
V gene: TRBV12-5
clone size: many
CDR3 DNA: TGTGCTAGTGCCGGGGGGGGACAGGGTAACCCTGAAGCTTTCTTT
CDR3 protein: CASAGGGQGNPEAFF

D gene: .
J gene: TRBJ2-4
V gene: TRBV28
clone size: .
CDR3 DNA: TGTGCCAGCAGTTTCGAGAGGCCGAAAGGGATTCAGTACTTC
CDR3 protein: CASSFERPKGIQYF

D gene: .
J gene: TRBJ1-1
V gene: TRBV3-1
clone size: .
CDR3 DNA: TGTGCCAGCAGCCATCTGGGACAAGACGGGGAAGCTTTCTTT
CDR3 protein: CASSHLGQDGEAFF

D gene: TRBD1
J gene: TRBJ2-7
V gene: TRBV7-2
clone size: many
CDR3 DNA: TGTGCCAGCAGCTTAGTGGGACAGCCTTACGAGCAGTACTTC
CDR3 protein: CASSLVGQPYEQYF